This T cell receptor beta chain comes out of a study of chemoradiotherapy in HPV16-positive cancers. General study findings and limits: For HPV16-positive patients, expanding HPV-responsive T cells associated with longer recurrence-free survival.

Details on this clone: The antigen is unknown.

The repertoire was sequenced with immunoSEQ multiplex PCR; TCRdb's copy has only in-frame clones and lacks some. The sample yields thousands of clones, approximately 90% seen once. CDR3 length equals 14 residues. V lost 5 bases and J 4 bases, leaving 14 bases between the germline ends. Germline lookup yields CDR1 SGDLS and CDR2 YYNGEE. V usage is TRBV9 and J usage is TRBJ2-3; D is possibly TRBD2 (5 bases). The sequencing here drew on tumor tissue, taken from a patient who underwent chemoradiotherapy. The TCR originated in a human donor with HPV-associated anogenital cancer. CDR3 in amino acids: CASRVEDGADTQYF. CDR3 coding DNA: TGTGCCAGCAGAGTGGAGGATGGCGCAGATACGCAGTATTTT.